Described below is a single T cell receptor beta chain sequence and its context. The antigen is undetermined. The naive CD8 population came from CD45RO-negative cells selected for CCR7, without terminally differentiated effector memory CD45RA+ cells. From germline, CDR1 is SGHNT and CDR2 YENEEA. The CDR3 has 15 amino acids. V dropped 0 bases and J dropped 12 bases, with 17 bases sitting between them. This specimen belongs to a study of shared clonotypes between healthy human individuals. Notes on the study in general: Among four donors, roughly 5.4% of naive CD4 clonotypes were found in common. Owing to a small donor count, the genetic and exposure-history diversity represented was limited.

Some 27,000 T cell genomes, or approximately 190 ng DNA, went into the sorted-subset replicate PCRs. Sequenced by immunoSEQ multiplex PCR; TCRdb stores in-frame clones only, minus some. There are roughly 550,000 clones in the sample; 95% to 96% occur only once, and 0.09% to 0.13% lies in the top ten. The chain uses TRBV11-3 and TRBJ1-4; tentative D call: TRBD1 (5 bases). The sequencing input was naive CD8+ T cells sorted from blood. The receptor comes from a woman aged 25 to 39 in good health. The chain's CDR3 is CASSLDLAGNAELFF. CDR3 in DNA: TGTGCCAGCAGCTTAGATCTCGCAGGGAATGCGGAACTGTTTTTT.